This is a list of T cell receptor beta chains from one sample in a study of human versus mouse CDR3 diversity and MHC coevolution. Assay used: immunoSEQ multiplex PCR; TCRdb lists only in-frame clones, some missing. The repertoire consists of about 81,000 clones, with around 93% occurring once and the leading ten covering 1.2% to 1.5%. The source material was naive CD4+ T cells from blood. The receptors were sampled from a person aged 30 to 70 in good health. Each CDR3 is given with its conserved first and last residue. The D gene is left open where the match is weak. Size is stated for part of the rows, as once, few or many counts, or as a class when the clone is expanded.

clone_size	v_call	d_call	j_call	cdr3_nt	cdr3_aa
-	TRBV5-6	TRBD1	TRBJ2-2	TGTGCCAGCAGCTTGGTGGCAGGGGGATCCGGGGAGCTGTTTTTT	CASSLVAGGSGELFF
-	TRBV28	-	TRBJ1-2	TGTGCCAGCATTCAGGGCCCCGCGAACTATGGCTACACCTTC	CASIQGPANYGYTF
-	TRBV7-9	TRBD2	TRBJ2-7	TGTGCCAGCAGCTTCGGTGGAAGCGGGAGAATTTACGAGCAGTACTTC	CASSFGGSGRIYEQYF
-	TRBV5-1	TRBD2	TRBJ2-3	TGCGCCAGCAGGCCCAGCGGGGGTTGGGGCACAGATACGCAGTATTTT	CASRPSGGWGTDTQYF
-	TRBV19	TRBD1	TRBJ1-6	TGTGCCAGCCAGCAGGGGGGTGATTCACCCCTCCACTTT	CASQQGGDSPLHF
-	TRBV5-4	TRBD2	TRBJ2-1	TGTGCCAGCAGCCTCCGGGCTAGCGGGGCTATGAAGAGGAATGAGCAGTTCTTC	CASSLRASGAMKRNEQFF
once	TRBV6-1	-	TRBJ1-3	TGTGCCAGCAGCTCAACAGGGACCGGAAACACCATATATTTT	CASSSTGTGNTIYF
-	TRBV7-7	TRBD1	TRBJ1-4	TGTGCTAGCAGCAACACAGGGGGCACTAATGAAAAACTGTTTTTT	CASSNTGGTNEKLFF
-	TRBV5-6	-	TRBJ1-1	TGTGCCAGCAGCTTTGTAGTCATTCCAGGGGCAGTAATGAACACTGAAGCTTTCTTT	CASSFVVIPGAVMNTEAFF
-	TRBV19	-	TRBJ1-4	TGTGCCAGTAGTGGGCCAGGTTATGAAAAACTGTTTTTT	CASSGPGYEKLFF
-	TRBV4-3	-	TRBJ2-1	TGCGCCAGCAGCCAAGTGGGACTCTCAGGGGGGAATGAGCAGTTCTTC	CASSQVGLSGGNEQFF
once	TRBV28	-	TRBJ2-7	TGTGCCAGCAGTTTAGGGAGTCTGGGCTACGAGCAGTACTTC	CASSLGSLGYEQYF
-	TRBV9	-	TRBJ1-1	TGTGCCAGCAGCCCCGAGAGGGTGAACACTGAAGCTTTCTTT	CASSPERVNTEAFF
-	TRBV19	-	TRBJ1-1	TGTGCCAGTAGTATTGGGGGGTGGACTGAAGCTTTCTTT	CASSIGGWTEAFF
-	TRBV7-2	TRBD2	TRBJ2-7	TGTGCCAGCAGCCGACGGTACGAGCGGGAGTTCTCCTACGAGCAGTACTTC	CASSRRYEREFSYEQYF
-	TRBV6-1	TRBD1	TRBJ1-2	TGTGCCACCGAGGAGGGACAGGGGGCTTGGGGCTACACCTTC	CATEEGQGAWGYTF
-	TRBV27	TRBD2	TRBJ2-2	TGTGCCAGCAGTTTCTCTAGCGGGAGGGAAGCCGGGGAGCTGTTTTTT	CASSFSSGREAGELFF
-	TRBV28	TRBD2	TRBJ2-7	TGTGCCAGCAGTCCAAGGACTAGCGGGAGGTACGAGCAGTACTTC	CASSPRTSGRYEQYF
few	TRBV21-1	-	TRBJ2-7	TGTGCCAGCAGCAACGGTCGGGGTTCCTACGAGCAGTACTTC	CASSNGRGSYEQYF
-	TRBV6-4	-	TRBJ2-7	TGTGCCAGCAGTGGAGGGGGGGGAGAGGTTACGGAGCAGTACTTC	CASSGGGGEVTEQYF
once	TRBV5-1	-	TRBJ2-7	TGCGCCAGCAGCTTGGGGATAGCGGGACAGGGAAGAGAATACGAGCAGTACTTC	CASSLGIAGQGREYEQYF
-	TRBV5-4	-	TRBJ1-1	TGTGCCAGCAGCTTGGTGGGCAGGGGCAACACTGAAGCTTTCTTT	CASSLVGRGNTEAFF
few	TRBV28	TRBD2	TRBJ2-2	TGTGCCAGCAGTTTAAGTACTAGCGGGAGGCACAAGAACACCGGGGAGCTGTTTTTT	CASSLSTSGRHKNTGELFF
-	TRBV18	-	TRBJ1-5	TGTGCCAGCTCACCACCAAATCGAGGCAATCAGCCCCAGCATTTT	CASSPPNRGNQPQHF
-	TRBV5-1	TRBD1	TRBJ2-3	TGCGCCAGCAGCTTGGTGGGACAGAGCACAGATACGCAGTATTTT	CASSLVGQSTDTQYF
-	TRBV5-4	-	TRBJ2-4	TGTGCCAGCAGCTTGGCCAGGGAACTCGATAAAAACATTCAGTACTTC	CASSLARELDKNIQYF